This TCR beta chain was obtained from a study of T-cell memory formation after mild COVID-19. TCRdb re-derived calls from the 5' RACE reads in MiXCR, one entry per CDR3 protein. The sample consists of about 240,000 distinct CDR3 sequences, around a tenth of them appearing once. This clonotype has more than one count but fewer than ten. V trimming: 3 bases; J trimming: 6 bases; junction bases outside the gene matches: 5. From germline, CDR1 is GTSNPN and CDR2 SVGIG (reference sequence). The CDR3 totals 13 residues. This receptor was obtained from a man aged 18-30 years who had mild COVID-19 (a few samples of this study predate the infection). Cell type and time point are not known. Source material: PBMCs or a T cell subset sorted from them (not recorded which). J is TRBJ2-1 and V is TRBV30; 7 bases line up with TRBD2. The CDR3 sequence: CAWSGGRGNEQFF. The CDR3 nucleotides read TGTGCCTGGAGCGGGGGGAGGGGCAATGAGCAGTTCTTC.